The 15 T cell receptor beta chains given below trace back to one sample, sequenced in a study of T cell changes during pregnancy in multiple sclerosis. TCRdb's copy holds only in-frame clones and misses some; the assay was immunoSEQ multiplex PCR. This sample yields roughly 59,000 clones, of which 90% to 95% are seen a single time; 3.2% belongs to the top ten. The input for sequencing was CD8+ T cells from peripheral blood mononuclear cells, taken in the second trimester of pregnancy. The receptors here all came from a female donor with multiple sclerosis, enrolled in a pregnancy study.

The V and J genes are TRBV5-4 and TRBJ1-1; maybe TRBD1 (6 bases). Germline V CDR1 and CDR2: SGHNT, YYREEE (reference sequence). The ends were cut back, 4 bases at V and 5 bases at J, with 9 bases in the middle. This CDR3 has 12 residues. CDR3 in DNA: TGTGCCAGCAGCAAGGGGGTGACTGAAGCTTTCTTT. Translation: CASSKGVTEAFF.

This chain joins TRBV27 and TRBJ1-5; TRBD1 agrees at 10 bases. CDR1 is MNHEY and CDR2 is SMNVEV in the germline V gene (reference sequence). This CDR3 is built from 17 residues. V was pared by 5 bases and J by 7 bases, with 14 bases of the junction left unmatched. The chain's CDR3 is CASSLSPGTGVRQPQHF. The CDR3 region has the DNA TGTGCCAGCAGTCTAAGTCCCGGGACAGGGGTACGGCAGCCCCAGCATTTT.

This chain joins TRBV4-3 and TRBJ2-7; 8 bases are shared with TRBD1. Germline loops: CDR1 LGHNA, CDR2 YSLEER. This CDR3 is 17 amino acids long. V was clipped by 2 bases and J by 4 bases; unmatched bases: 13. This CDR3 reads CASSQKILGTGQYEQYF. The CDR3 bases are TGCGCCAGCAGCCAAAAGATCCTCGGGACAGGACAGTACGAGCAGTACTTC.

This rearrangement joins TRBV27 to TRBJ1-1; D unresolved. Germline CDR1 MNHEY, CDR2 SMNVEV (reference sequence). Trimming left V 2 bases short and J 0 bases short, with 4 bases between. The CDR3 runs to 13 residues. CDR3 DNA: TGTGCCAGCAGTTTACAGATGAACACTGAAGCTTTCTTT. Translation: CASSLQMNTEAFF.

The chain uses TRBV14 and TRBJ1-2; TRBD1 agrees at 8 bases. The CDR3 is 15 amino acids. V lost 4 bases to trimming and J lost 5 bases; unmatched junction nucleotides: 9. From germline, CDR1 is SGHDN and CDR2 FVKESK. CDR3 protein: CASSPSGTGLYGYTF. In DNA form, the CDR3 reads TGTGCCAGCAGCCCGTCCGGGACAGGATTATATGGCTACACCTTC.

As concerns this clone: The germline gene is not matched at one end of the junction; a read error may be the cause. The genes are TRBV10-1 and TRBJ2-5; the match to TRBD1 covers 10 bases. CDR1 WNHNN and CDR2 SYGVQD come from the germline V gene (reference sequence). The CDR3 loop spans 9 amino acids. The CDR3 DNA is TGCGCCAGCGGGGACAGGGGTCACTTC. Translating gives CASGDRGHF.

The gene calls are TRBV11-2 and TRBJ1-2; D might be TRBD1 (5 bases). Germline-derived CDR1 and CDR2 are SGHAT and FQNNGV. CDR3 length: 13 residues. Trimming took off 5 bases at V and 4 bases at J, with 11 bases between the two ends. This chain's CDR3 is CASSHNRFYGYTF. CDR3 bases: TGTGCCAGCAGCCACAACAGGTTCTATGGCTACACCTTC.

The V call is TRBV7-9, the J call TRBJ2-3; D possibly corresponds to TRBD1 (6 bases). In germline, CDR1 is SEHNR, CDR2 FQNEAQ (reference sequence). The V gene lost 5 bases and the J gene lost 4 bases, with 16 bases spanning the gap. CDR3 length: 15 residues. The CDR3 here is CASSPWTENSDTQYF. DNA of the CDR3: TGTGCCAGCAGCCCTTGGACAGAGAATTCAGATACGCAGTATTTT.

V usage is TRBV27 and J usage is TRBJ2-1; 8 bases map to TRBD2. Germline V gene data show CDR1 as MNHEY and CDR2 as SMNVEV (reference sequence). CDR3 size: 14 residues. J lost 1 base, V lost 7 bases, and 3 bases had no gene match. CDR3 nucleotides: TGTGCCAGCAAGGAGCGGGGGTCCTACAATGAGCAGTTCTTC. The encoded protein is CASKERGSYNEQFF.

The chain links TRBV28 to TRBJ2-3; 11 nucleotides line up with TRBD1. CDR1 is MDHEN, CDR2 SYDVKM, per germline. V dropped 7 bases and J dropped 3; count of bases not matched to a gene: 3. The CDR3 extends over 14 amino acids. CDR3 amino acids: CASTGTGGTDTQYF. Here the CDR3 DNA reads TGTGCCAGCACTGGGACAGGGGGAACAGATACGCAGTATTTT.

This clone came up a few times. V usage is TRBV27 and J usage is TRBJ1-1, with D possibly TRBD1 on 5 matching bases. The CDR3 loop spans 12 amino acids. V was cut by 10 bases and J by 1 base, with 10 bases left in between. The germline V gene has CDR1 MNHEY and CDR2 SMNVEV (reference sequence). The CDR3 sequence: CAITDRNTEAFF. DNA for the CDR3: TGTGCCATCACCGACAGGAACACTGAAGCTTTCTTT.

The V call is TRBV27, the J call TRBJ2-1; TRBD1 might be the D (5 bases). CDR1 and CDR2 from the germline V gene are MNHEY and SMNVEV (reference sequence). V was trimmed by 7 bases and J by 5 bases, leaving 12 bases between them. The CDR3 runs 13 residues. The CDR3 loop reads CASTPSGHNEQFF. CDR3 DNA: TGTGCCAGCACCCCCTCAGGGCACAATGAGCAGTTCTTC.

The chain joins TRBV4-1 to TRBJ2-7; 7 nucleotides match TRBD2. The CDR3 is made up of 14 amino acids. Germline CDR1 and CDR2: MGHRA and YSYEKL. The junction had 6 bases not matched to a gene; V was cut back by 4 bases and J by 3 bases. This CDR3 is CASSLLAEVYEQYF. In nucleotides, the CDR3 is TGCGCCAGCAGCCTCCTAGCGGAAGTCTACGAGCAGTACTTC.

This sequence joins TRBV28 and TRBJ2-3; unclear D gene. The CDR3 totals 14 residues. V dropped 3 bases and J dropped 4 bases, with 11 bases sitting between them. Germline assignment: CDR1 MDHEN and CDR2 SYDVKM. CDR3 nucleotide sequence: TGTGCCAGCAGTTTTACTCCCGGGTCAGATACGCAGTATTTT. Protein sequence: CASSFTPGSDTQYF. Using reference TRBV28 and TRBJ2-3 for the parts outside the CDR3, the full variable domain is DVKVTQSSRYLVKRTGEKVFLECVQDMDHENMFWYRQDPGLGLRLIYFSYDVKMKEKGDIPEGYSVSREKKERFSLILESASTNQTSMYLCASSFTPGSDTQYFGPGTRLTVL.

The chain has TRBV7-7 and TRBJ2-3, with D maybe TRBD1 (6 bases). The CDR3 is made up of 14 amino acids. Germline values: CDR1 SSHAT, CDR2 FNYEAQ (reference sequence). V dropped 2 bases and J dropped 6 bases, with 12 bases sitting between them. As DNA, the CDR3 is TGTGCCAGCAGCTTACGGACAGACTTGGATACGCAGTATTTT. It specifies CASSLRTDLDTQYF. The full variable domain, its missing parts supplied by reference TRBV7-7 and TRBJ2-3, is GAGVSQSPRYKVTKRGQDVTLRCDPISSHATLYWYQQALGQGPEFLTYFNYEAQPDKSGLPSDRFSAERPEGSISTLTIQRTEQRDSAMYRCASSLRTDLDTQYFGPGTRLTVL.